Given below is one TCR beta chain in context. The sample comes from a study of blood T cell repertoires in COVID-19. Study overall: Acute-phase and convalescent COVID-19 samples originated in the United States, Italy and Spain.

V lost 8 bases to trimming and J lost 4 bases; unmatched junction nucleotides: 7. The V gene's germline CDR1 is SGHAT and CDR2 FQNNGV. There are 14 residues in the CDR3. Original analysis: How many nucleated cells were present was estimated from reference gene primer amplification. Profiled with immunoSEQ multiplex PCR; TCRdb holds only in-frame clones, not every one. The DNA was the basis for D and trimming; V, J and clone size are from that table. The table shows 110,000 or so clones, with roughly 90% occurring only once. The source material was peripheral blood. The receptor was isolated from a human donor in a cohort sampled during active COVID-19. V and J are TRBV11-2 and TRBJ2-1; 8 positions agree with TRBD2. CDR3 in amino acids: CASRSAGGYNEQFF. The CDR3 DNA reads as TGTGCCAGCCGCTCGGCGGGGGGTTACAATGAGCAGTTCTTC.